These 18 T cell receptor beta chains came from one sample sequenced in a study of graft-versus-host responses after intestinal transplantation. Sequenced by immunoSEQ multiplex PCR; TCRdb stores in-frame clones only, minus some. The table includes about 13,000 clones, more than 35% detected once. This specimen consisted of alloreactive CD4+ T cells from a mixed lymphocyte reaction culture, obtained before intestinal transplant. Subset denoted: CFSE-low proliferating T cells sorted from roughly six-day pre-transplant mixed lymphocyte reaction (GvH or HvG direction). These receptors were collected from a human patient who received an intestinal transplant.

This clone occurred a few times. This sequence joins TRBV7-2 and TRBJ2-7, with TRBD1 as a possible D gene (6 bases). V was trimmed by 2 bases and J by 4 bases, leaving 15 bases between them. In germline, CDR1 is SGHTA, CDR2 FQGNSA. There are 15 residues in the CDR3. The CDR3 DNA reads TGTGCCAGCAGCTTATACATCCAGGGGTCTTACGAGCAGTACTTC. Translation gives CASSLYIQGSYEQYF. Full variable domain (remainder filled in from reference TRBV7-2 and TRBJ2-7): GAGVSQSPSNKVTEKGKDVELRCDPISGHTALYWYRQSLGQGLEFLIYFQGNSAPDKSGLPSDRFSAERTGGSVSTLTIQRTQQEDSAVYLCASSLYIQGSYEQYFGPGTRLTVT.

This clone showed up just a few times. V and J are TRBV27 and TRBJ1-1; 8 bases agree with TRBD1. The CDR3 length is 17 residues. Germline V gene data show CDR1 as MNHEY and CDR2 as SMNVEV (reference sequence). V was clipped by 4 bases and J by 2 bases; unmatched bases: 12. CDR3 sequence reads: CASSSPGQGPLNTEAFF. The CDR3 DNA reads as TGTGCCAGCAGTTCCCCAGGACAGGGCCCTTTAAACACTGAAGCTTTCTTT.

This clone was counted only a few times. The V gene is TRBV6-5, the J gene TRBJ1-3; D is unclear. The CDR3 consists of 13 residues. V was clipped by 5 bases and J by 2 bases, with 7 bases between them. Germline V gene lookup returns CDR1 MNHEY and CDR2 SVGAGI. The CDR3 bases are TGTGCCAGCAGTCAGGTCCCTGGAAACACCATATATTTT. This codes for CASSQVPGNTIYF.

This CDR3 is CASSVGLAGGFNEQFF. CDR3 bases: TGTGCCAGCAGCGTAGGGCTAGCGGGGGGTTTCAATGAGCAGTTCTTC. The genes are TRBV9 and TRBJ2-1, with TRBD2 matching over 11 bases. CDR1 SGDLS and CDR2 YYNGEE come from the germline V gene. The CDR3 runs 16 residues. V lost 0 bases, J lost 6 bases, and 5 bases stayed unmatched.

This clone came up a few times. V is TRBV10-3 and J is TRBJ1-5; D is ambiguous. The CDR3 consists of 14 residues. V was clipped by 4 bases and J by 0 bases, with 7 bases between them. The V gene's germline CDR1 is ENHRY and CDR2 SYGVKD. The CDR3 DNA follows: TGTGCCATCAGTGCGACGGGTAGCAATCAGCCCCAGCATTTT. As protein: CAISATGSNQPQHF.

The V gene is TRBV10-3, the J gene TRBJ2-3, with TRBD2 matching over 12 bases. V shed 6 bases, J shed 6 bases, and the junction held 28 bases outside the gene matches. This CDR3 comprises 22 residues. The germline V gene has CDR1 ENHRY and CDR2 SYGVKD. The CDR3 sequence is CAIRGQGMMSLAGGPPTDTQYF. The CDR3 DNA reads TGTGCCATCAGGGGACAGGGGATGATGTCTCTAGCGGGGGGGCCTCCCACGGATACGCAGTATTTT.

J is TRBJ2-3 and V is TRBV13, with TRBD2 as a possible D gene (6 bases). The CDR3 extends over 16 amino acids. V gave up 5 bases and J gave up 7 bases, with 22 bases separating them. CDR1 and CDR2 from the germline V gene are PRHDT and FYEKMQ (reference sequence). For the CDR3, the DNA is TGTGCCAGCAGCCTGAAGGCGGTCCCGGGCGGGAATACGCAGTATTTT. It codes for CASSLKAVPGGNTQYF.

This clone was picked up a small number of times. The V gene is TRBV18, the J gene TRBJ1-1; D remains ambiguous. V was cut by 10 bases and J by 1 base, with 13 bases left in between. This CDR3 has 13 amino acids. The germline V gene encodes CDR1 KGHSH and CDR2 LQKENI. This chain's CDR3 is CATNLGRNTEAFF. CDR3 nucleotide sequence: TGTGCCACCAATTTGGGGAGGAACACTGAAGCTTTCTTT.

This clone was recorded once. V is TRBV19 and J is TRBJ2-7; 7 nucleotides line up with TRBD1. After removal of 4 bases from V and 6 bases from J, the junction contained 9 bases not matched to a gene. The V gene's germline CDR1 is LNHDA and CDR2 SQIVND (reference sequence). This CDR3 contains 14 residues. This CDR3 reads CASSKVGTGAEQYF. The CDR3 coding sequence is TGTGCCAGTAGTAAGGTGGGCACAGGGGCCGAGCAGTACTTC.

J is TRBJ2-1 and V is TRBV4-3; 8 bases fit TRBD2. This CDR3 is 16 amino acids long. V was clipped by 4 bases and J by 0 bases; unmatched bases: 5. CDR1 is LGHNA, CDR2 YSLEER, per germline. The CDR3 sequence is CASSPLAGTSYNEQFF. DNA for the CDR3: TGCGCCAGCAGCCCTTTAGCGGGGACCTCCTACAATGAGCAGTTCTTC.

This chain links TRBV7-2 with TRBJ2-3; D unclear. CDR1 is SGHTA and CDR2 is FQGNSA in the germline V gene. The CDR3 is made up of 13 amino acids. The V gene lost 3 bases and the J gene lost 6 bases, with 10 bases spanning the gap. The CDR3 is CASSFRVPDTQYF. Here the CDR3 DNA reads TGTGCCAGCAGCTTCCGGGTCCCCGATACGCAGTATTTT.

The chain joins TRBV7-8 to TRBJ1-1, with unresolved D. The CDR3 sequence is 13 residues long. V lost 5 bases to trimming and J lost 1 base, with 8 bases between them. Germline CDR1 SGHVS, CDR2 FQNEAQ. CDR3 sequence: CASSEDWNTEAFF. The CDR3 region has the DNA TGTGCCAGCAGCGAGGACTGGAACACTGAAGCTTTCTTT. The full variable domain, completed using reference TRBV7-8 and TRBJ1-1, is GAGVSQSPRYKVAKRGQDVALRCDPISGHVSLFWYQQALGQGPEFLTYFQNEAQLDKSGLPSDRFFAERPEGSVSTLKIQRTQQEDSAVYLCASSEDWNTEAFFGQGTRLTVV.

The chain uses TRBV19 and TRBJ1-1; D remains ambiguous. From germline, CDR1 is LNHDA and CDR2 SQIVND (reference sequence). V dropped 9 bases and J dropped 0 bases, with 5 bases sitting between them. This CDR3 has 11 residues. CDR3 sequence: CASGVNTEAFF. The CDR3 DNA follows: TGTGCCAGCGGAGTGAACACTGAAGCTTTCTTT. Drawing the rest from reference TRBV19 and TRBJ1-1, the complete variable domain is DGGITQSPKYLFRKEGQNVTLSCEQNLNHDAMYWYRQDPGQGLRLIYYSQIVNDFQKGDIAEGYSVSREKKESFPLTVTSAQKNPTAFYLCASGVNTEAFFGQGTRLTVV.

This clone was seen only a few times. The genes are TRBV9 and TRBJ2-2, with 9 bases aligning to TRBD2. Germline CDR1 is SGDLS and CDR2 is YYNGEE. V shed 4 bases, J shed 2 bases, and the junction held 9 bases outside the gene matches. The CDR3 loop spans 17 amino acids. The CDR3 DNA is TGTGCCAGCAGCCCGGGAGCTAGCGGGGCCAACACCGGGGAGCTGTTTTTT. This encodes CASSPGASGANTGELFF.

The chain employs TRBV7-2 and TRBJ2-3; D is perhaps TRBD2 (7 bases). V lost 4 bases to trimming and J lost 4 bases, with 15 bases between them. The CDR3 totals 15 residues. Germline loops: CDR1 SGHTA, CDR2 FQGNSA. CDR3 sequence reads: CASSSGSGGPDTQYF. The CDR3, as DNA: TGTGCCAGCAGCTCCGGGTCGGGGGGCCCAGATACGCAGTATTTT.

The CDR3 here is CASSPQPGQGQFF. The CDR3 DNA reads as TGTGCCAGCTCACCCCAACCGGGACAGGGCCAGTTCTTC. V and J are TRBV18 and TRBJ2-1, with 9 bases lining up with TRBD1. The CDR3 sequence is 13 residues long. The V gene end was trimmed by 3 bases and the J gene end by 13 bases; junction bases not matched to a gene: 7. Germline CDR1 reads KGHSH; CDR2 reads LQKENI.

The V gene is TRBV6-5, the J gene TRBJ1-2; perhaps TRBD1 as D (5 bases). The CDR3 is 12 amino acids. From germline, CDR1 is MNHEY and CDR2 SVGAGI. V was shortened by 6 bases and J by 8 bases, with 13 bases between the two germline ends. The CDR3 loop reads CASRPFGGGYTF. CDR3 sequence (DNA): TGTGCCAGCAGACCCTTCGGGGGAGGCTACACCTTC.

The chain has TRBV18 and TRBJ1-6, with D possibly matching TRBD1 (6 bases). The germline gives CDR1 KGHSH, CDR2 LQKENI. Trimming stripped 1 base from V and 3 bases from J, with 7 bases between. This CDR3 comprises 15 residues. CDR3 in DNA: TGTGCCAGCTCACCACAACAGGGCTATAATTCACCCCTCCACTTT. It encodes CASSPQQGYNSPLHF.